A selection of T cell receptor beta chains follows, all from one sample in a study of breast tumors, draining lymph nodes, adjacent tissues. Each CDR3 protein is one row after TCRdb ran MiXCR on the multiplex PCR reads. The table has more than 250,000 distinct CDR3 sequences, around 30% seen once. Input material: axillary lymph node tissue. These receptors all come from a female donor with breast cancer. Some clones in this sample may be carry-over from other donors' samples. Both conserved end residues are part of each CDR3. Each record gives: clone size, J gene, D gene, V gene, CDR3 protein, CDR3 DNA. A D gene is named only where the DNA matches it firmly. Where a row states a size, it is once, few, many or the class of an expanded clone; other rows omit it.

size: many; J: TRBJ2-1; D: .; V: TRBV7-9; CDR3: CASSLFPDTDNEQFF; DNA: TGTGCCAGCAGCTTATTTCCGGATACCGATAATGAGCAGTTCTTC
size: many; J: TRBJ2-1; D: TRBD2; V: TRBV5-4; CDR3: CASRTSGSVHEQFF; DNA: TGTGCCAGCAGGACTAGCGGGAGCGTCCATGAGCAGTTCTTC
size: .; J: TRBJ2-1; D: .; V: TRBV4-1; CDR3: CASRSGQSSYNEQFF; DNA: TGCGCCAGCAGATCGGGACAAAGCTCCTACAATGAGCAGTTCTTC
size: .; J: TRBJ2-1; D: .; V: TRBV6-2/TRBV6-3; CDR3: CASKMTVYNEQFF; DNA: TGTGCCAGCAAAATGACAGTCTACAATGAGCAGTTCTTC
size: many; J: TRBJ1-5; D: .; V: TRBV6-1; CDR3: CASNMGLYNVNQPQHF; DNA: TGTGCCAGCAACATGGGACTGTATAACGTGAATCAGCCCCAGCATTTT
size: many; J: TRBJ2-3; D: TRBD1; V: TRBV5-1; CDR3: CASASRDRGLDTQYF; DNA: TGCGCCAGCGCGTCCCGGGACAGGGGTCTCGATACGCAGTATTTT
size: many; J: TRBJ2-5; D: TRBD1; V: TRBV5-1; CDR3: CASRTGQGSQETQYF; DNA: TGCGCCAGCAGGACTGGACAGGGCTCCCAAGAGACCCAGTACTTC
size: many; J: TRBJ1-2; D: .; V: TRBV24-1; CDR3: CATSDRRVENYGYTF; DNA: TGTGCCACCAGTGATCGCAGGGTTGAGAACTATGGCTACACCTTC
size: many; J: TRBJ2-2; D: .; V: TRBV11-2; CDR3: CASSLEAGSGTGELFF; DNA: TGTGCCAGCAGCTTAGAAGCAGGGTCGGGCACCGGGGAGCTGTTTTTT
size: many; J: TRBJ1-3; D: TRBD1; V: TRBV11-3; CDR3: CASSGTGLGNTIYF; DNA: TGTGCCAGCAGCGGGACAGGTCTTGGAAACACCATATATTTT
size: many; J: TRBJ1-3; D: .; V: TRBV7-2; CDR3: CASSFDRSSGNTIYF; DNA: TGTGCCAGCAGCTTCGACAGGAGCTCTGGAAACACCATATATTTT
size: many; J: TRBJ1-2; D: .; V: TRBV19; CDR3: CASSILDWGYGYTF; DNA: TGTGCCAGTAGTATCCTTGACTGGGGGTATGGCTACACCTTC
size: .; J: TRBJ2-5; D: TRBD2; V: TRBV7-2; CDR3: CASSLSPGLAGQEPQYF; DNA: TGTGCCAGCAGCTTAAGTCCCGGACTAGCGGGGCAAGAGCCCCAGTACTTC
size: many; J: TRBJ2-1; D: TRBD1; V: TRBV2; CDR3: CASKYGQVAYNEQFF; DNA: TGTGCCAGCAAGTATGGACAGGTGGCCTACAATGAGCAGTTCTTC
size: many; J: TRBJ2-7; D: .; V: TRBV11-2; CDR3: CASSFRGIGGPYEQYF; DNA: TGTGCCAGCAGCTTCCGCGGCATCGGGGGACCCTACGAGCAGTACTTC
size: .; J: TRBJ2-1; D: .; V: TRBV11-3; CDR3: CASSLGRTHNEQFF; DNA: TGTGCCAGCAGCTTAGGGAGGACCCACAATGAGCAGTTCTTC
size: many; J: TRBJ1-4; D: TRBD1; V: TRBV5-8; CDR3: CASSSGQDERLFF; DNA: TGTGCCAGCAGCTCCGGACAGGACGAAAGGCTGTTTTTT
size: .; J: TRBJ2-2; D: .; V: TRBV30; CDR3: CAWPGSNTGELFF; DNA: TGTGCCTGGCCGGGATCGAACACCGGGGAGCTGTTTTTT
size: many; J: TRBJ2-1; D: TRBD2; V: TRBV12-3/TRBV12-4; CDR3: CASSSLTSGSYNEQFF; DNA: TGTGCCAGCAGTTCCCTCACTAGCGGCTCCTACAATGAGCAGTTCTTC
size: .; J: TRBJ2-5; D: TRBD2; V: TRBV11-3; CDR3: CASRPLAGGEGETQYF; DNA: TGTGCCAGCAGACCTCTAGCGGGAGGGGAAGGGGAGACCCAGTACTTC
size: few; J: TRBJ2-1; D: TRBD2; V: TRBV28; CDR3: CASSDSRGLAGGRNEQFF; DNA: TGTGCCAGCAGTGACTCGAGGGGACTAGCGGGAGGGAGGAATGAGCAGTTCTTC
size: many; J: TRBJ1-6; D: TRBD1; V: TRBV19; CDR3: CASMPGQGYSPLHF; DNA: TGTGCCAGCATGCCGGGACAGGGTTATTCACCCCTCCACTTT
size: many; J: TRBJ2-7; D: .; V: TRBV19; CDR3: CASSAGGRSGEQYF; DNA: TGTGCCAGTAGTGCTGGGGGCCGATCGGGCGAGCAGTACTTC
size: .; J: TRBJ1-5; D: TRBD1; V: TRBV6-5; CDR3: CAGSYEAPGTGTFNQPQHF; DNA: TGTGCCGGCAGTTACGAAGCTCCCGGGACAGGGACCTTCAATCAGCCCCAGCATTTT
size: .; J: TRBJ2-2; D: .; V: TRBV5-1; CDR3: CASGLVPLVTRAGELFF; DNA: TGCGCCAGCGGCTTGGTGCCACTAGTTACCCGTGCCGGGGAGCTGTTTTTT
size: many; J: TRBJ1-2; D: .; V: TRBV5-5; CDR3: CASSDARALRYTF; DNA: TGTGCCAGCTCGGACGCTCGGGCGCTAAGGTACACCTTC
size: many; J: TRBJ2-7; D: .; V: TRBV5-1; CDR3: CASTPGFNSYEQYF; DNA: TGCGCCAGCACCCCAGGCTTCAACTCCTACGAGCAGTACTTC
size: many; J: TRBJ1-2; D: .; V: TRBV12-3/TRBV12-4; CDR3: CASSVQNNYGYTF; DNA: TGTGCCAGCAGTGTACAGAATAACTATGGCTACACCTTC
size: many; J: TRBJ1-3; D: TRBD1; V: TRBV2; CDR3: CASNPTGGGNTIYF; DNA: TGTGCCAGCAATCCGACAGGGGGTGGAAACACCATATATTTT
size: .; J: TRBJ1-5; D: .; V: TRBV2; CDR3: CASLTRNF; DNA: TGTGCCAGCTTGACTAGGAATTTT
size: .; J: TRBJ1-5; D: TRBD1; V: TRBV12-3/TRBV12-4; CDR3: CASRQGAILNQPQHF; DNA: TGTGCCAGCCGACAGGGGGCGATTCTGAATCAGCCCCAGCATTTT
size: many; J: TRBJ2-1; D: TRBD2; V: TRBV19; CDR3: CASSIELAGGPRSSYNEQFF; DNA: TGTGCCAGTAGTATAGAGCTCGCGGGAGGGCCCAGGAGCTCCTACAATGAGCAGTTCTTC
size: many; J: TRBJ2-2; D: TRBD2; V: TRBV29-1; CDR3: CSVLAGVGTGELFF; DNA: TGCAGCGTTTTAGCGGGAGTAGGGACCGGGGAGCTGTTTTTT
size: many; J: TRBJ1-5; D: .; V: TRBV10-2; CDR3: CASSEVVWGSPQHF; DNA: TGCGCCAGCAGTGAGGTGGTGTGGGGATCGCCCCAGCATTTT
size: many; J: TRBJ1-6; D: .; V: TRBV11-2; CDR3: CASSFRQASSYNSPLHF; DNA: TGTGCCAGCAGCTTCCGACAGGCGAGCTCCTATAATTCACCCCTCCACTTT
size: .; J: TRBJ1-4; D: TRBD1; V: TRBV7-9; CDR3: CASSAERGPEKLFF; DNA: TGTGCCAGCAGCGCCGAGAGGGGGCCCGAAAAACTGTTTTTT
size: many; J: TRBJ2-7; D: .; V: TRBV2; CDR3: CASRRYEQYF; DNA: TGTGCCAGCAGGAGATACGAGCAGTACTTC
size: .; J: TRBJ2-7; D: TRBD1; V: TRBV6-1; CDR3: CASSEMNRGSSYEQYF; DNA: TGTGCCAGCAGCGAAATGAACAGGGGGAGCTCCTACGAGCAGTACTTC
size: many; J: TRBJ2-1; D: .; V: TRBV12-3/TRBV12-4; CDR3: CASRTREGTEQFF; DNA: TGTGCCAGCAGAACCCGCGAGGGGACAGAGCAGTTCTTC
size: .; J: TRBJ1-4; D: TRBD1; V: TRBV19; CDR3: CASSIGGQINEKLFF; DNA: TGTGCCAGTAGTATTGGGGGACAGATTAATGAAAAACTGTTTTTT
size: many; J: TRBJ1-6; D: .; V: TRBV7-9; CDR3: CASSFIRDNSPLHF; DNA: TGTGCCAGCAGCTTCATCCGGGATAATTCACCCCTCCACTTT
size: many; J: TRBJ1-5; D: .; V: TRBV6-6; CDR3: CATHDSFNQPQHF; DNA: TGTGCCACCCACGACAGTTTCAATCAGCCCCAGCATTTT
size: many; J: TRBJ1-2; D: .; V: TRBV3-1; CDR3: CASRPPGVGYGYTF; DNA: TGTGCCAGCAGACCCCCCGGGGTTGGCTATGGCTACACCTTC
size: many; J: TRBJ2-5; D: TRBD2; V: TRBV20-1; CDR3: CSARDTSGRFTETQYF; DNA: TGCAGTGCTAGAGATACTAGCGGGAGGTTCACAGAGACCCAGTACTTC
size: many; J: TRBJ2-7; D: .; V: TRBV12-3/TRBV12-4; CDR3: CASRPPWSSYEQYF; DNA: TGTGCCAGCAGACCTCCTTGGAGCTCCTACGAGCAGTACTTC
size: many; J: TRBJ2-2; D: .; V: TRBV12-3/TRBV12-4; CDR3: CASSLRLDTGELFF; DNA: TGTGCCAGCAGTCTCAGACTGGACACCGGGGAGCTGTTTTTT
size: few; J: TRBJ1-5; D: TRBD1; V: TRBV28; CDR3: CASSYTTGVQPQHF; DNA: TGTGCCAGCAGTTATACGACAGGGGTCCAGCCCCAGCATTTT
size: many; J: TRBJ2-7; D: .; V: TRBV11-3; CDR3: CASSFYYEQYF; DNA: TGTGCCAGCAGCTTTTACTACGAGCAGTACTTC
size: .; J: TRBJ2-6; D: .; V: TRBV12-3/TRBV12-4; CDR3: CASIEGGFTGANVLTF; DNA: TGTGCCAGCATAGAGGGGGGGTTCACCGGGGCCAACGTCCTGACTTTC
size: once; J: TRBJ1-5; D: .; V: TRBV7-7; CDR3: CASGDPGRNQPQHF; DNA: TGTGCTAGTGGGGACCCTGGGCGCAATCAGCCCCAGCATTTT
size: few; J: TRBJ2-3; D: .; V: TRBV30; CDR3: CAWSGQGTDTQYF; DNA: TGTGCCTGGAGTGGTCAGGGCACAGATACGCAGTATTTT
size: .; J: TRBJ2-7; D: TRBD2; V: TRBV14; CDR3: CASSQGRTSVNPYEQYF; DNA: TGTGCCAGCAGCCAAGGGAGGACTAGCGTAAACCCCTACGAGCAGTACTTC
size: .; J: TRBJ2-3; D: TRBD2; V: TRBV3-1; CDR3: CASSPGGRLDTQYF; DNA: TGTGCCAGCAGCCCCGGCGGGAGACTGGATACGCAGTATTTT
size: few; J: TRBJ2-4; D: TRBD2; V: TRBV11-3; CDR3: CASSTSSGRNIQYF; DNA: TGTGCCAGCAGCACCTCTAGCGGGAGAAACATTCAGTACTTC
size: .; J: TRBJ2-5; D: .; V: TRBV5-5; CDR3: CASSPARQEGAQDF; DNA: TGTGCCAGCAGCCCGGCGCGGCAGGAGGGGGCCCAGGACTTC